The rows below give T cell receptor beta chains drawn from one sample of a study of T cell repertoires in cytomegalovirus infection. TCRdb recomputed calls from the reads with MiXCR, one row per CDR3 protein. The table lists about 490,000 distinct CDR3 sequences, approximately 16% of them singletons. The sequenced sample consisted of CD8+ T cells from PBMCs. Receptor source: a human donor in good health (CMV status not recorded). Some clones in this sample may be carry-over from other donors' samples. Each CDR3 is given with its conserved first and last residue. A D gene is named only where the DNA matches it firmly. A row's size may be missing; if present it is once, few, many or a size class.

- | TRBJ2-3 | TRBV7-9 | - | CASSPNPLGGNTDTQYF | TGTGCCAGCAGCCCCAACCCTCTGGGAGGAAACACAGATACGCAGTATTTT
- | TRBJ1-4 | TRBV9 | - | CASSVGRANEKLFF | TGTGCCAGCAGCGTCGGGAGAGCTAATGAAAAACTGTTTTTT
many | TRBJ1-1 | TRBV19 | - | CASRYPGTKNTEAFF | TGTGCCAGTAGATATCCCGGGACAAAGAACACTGAAGCTTTCTTT
many | TRBJ2-7 | TRBV7-2 | TRBD2 | CASSQLAGGVYEQYF | TGTGCCAGCAGCCAACTAGCGGGTGGAGTCTACGAGCAGTACTTC
- | TRBJ1-5 | TRBV7-9 | - | CASSLVQPQHF | TGTGCCAGCAGCTTAGTTCAGCCCCAGCATTTT
- | TRBJ2-7 | TRBV15 | - | CATSRYLSYEQYF | TGTGCCACCAGCAGGTACCTCTCCTACGAGCAGTACTTC
- | TRBJ2-3 | TRBV20-1 | TRBD2 | CSARSWTAKRGVNTDTQYF | TGCAGTGCTAGATCTTGGACGGCTAAGCGGGGAGTAAACACAGATACGCAGTATTTT
many | TRBJ1-3 | TRBV7-6 | TRBD1 | CASSKQGVEAGNTIYF | TGTGCCAGCAGCAAACAGGGGGTAGAGGCTGGAAACACCATATATTTT
few | TRBJ2-5 | TRBV27 | - | CASSSFIHQETQYF | TGTGCCAGCAGTTCCTTTATACACCAAGAGACCCAGTACTTC
many | TRBJ2-5 | TRBV7-7 | - | CASSPRLPKETQYF | TGTGCTAGCAGCCCGAGACTACCTAAAGAGACCCAGTACTTC
- | TRBJ1-6 | TRBV27 | - | CASTQGYNSPLHF | TGTGCCAGCACCCAAGGTTATAATTCACCCCTCCACTTT
few | TRBJ2-5 | TRBV5-6 | - | CASSFPRDNQETQYF | TGTGCCAGCAGCTTCCCGCGGGACAACCAAGAGACCCAGTACTTC
few | TRBJ2-1 | TRBV27 | TRBD2 | CASSLGGGTRIRDEQFF | TGTGCCAGCAGTTTAGGGGGGGGGACTAGGATTCGGGATGAGCAGTTCTTC
few | TRBJ2-3 | TRBV9 | - | CASSSPGVRETDTQYF | TGTGCCAGCAGCTCTCCAGGGGTCAGAGAGACAGATACGCAGTATTTT
few | TRBJ2-7 | TRBV7-9 | TRBD2 | CASAGEGLASYEQYF | TGTGCCAGCGCGGGGGAGGGACTAGCTTCCTACGAGCAGTACTTC
many | TRBJ2-7 | TRBV7-8 | - | CASSQGFSGSYEQYF | TGTGCCAGCAGCCAGGGGTTTAGCGGATCCTACGAGCAGTACTTC
- | TRBJ2-7 | TRBV4-1 | - | CASCQENRVAYEQYF | TGCGCCAGCTGCCAAGAAAACAGGGTAGCCTACGAGCAGTACTTC
- | TRBJ1-6 | TRBV5-3 | - | CASSLRGIRIYSPLHF | TGTGCCAGCAGCTTACGAGGGATACGGATTTACTCACCCCTCCACTTT
- | TRBJ1-5 | TRBV20-1 | - | CSARDMSRSNQPQHF | TGCAGTGCTAGAGATATGAGCAGAAGCAATCAGCCCCAGCATTTT
few | TRBJ1-4 | TRBV11-2 | TRBD1 | CASSFGQETNEKLFF | TGTGCCAGCAGCTTCGGACAGGAGACAAATGAAAAACTGTTTTTT
few | TRBJ2-7 | TRBV15 | TRBD1 | CATTSLDRGPMGEQYF | TGTGCCACCACCTCCCTTGACAGGGGACCCATGGGGGAGCAGTACTTC
- | TRBJ1-2 | TRBV10-2 | - | CASSEAGKGYGYTF | TGCGCCAGCAGTGAGGCAGGGAAGGGCTATGGCTACACCTTC
- | TRBJ2-3 | TRBV7-2 | TRBD2 | CASSSSGLERTDTQYF | TGTGCAAGCAGCTCTAGCGGGTTGGAGAGAACAGATACGCAGTATTTT
- | TRBJ2-7 | TRBV5-1 | - | CASSPFRDSTYEQYF | TGCGCCAGCAGTCCGTTCCGGGACTCGACCTACGAGCAGTACTTC
- | TRBJ1-4 | TRBV28 | TRBD1 | CASSPGQADEKLFF | TGTGCCAGCAGTCCCGGACAGGCCGATGAAAAACTGTTTTTT
few | TRBJ1-2 | TRBV28 | - | CASSSRQAQHYGYTF | TGTGCCAGCAGTTCGAGGCAGGCGCAACATTATGGCTACACCTTC
- | TRBJ2-2 | TRBV7-3 | - | CASTMSGSDANTGELFF | TGTGCCAGCACCATGAGCGGAAGTGACGCGAACACCGGGGAGCTGTTTTTT
- | TRBJ1-1 | TRBV6-1 | - | CASKPPASTEAFF | TGTGCCAGCAAACCACCAGCAAGCACTGAAGCTTTCTTT
- | TRBJ2-1 | TRBV15 | TRBD2 | CATGLAGGEQFF | TGTGCCACGGGACTAGCGGGAGGTGAGCAGTTCTTC
few | TRBJ2-1 | TRBV25-1 | TRBD2 | CASSVGLGLAGIEQFF | TGTGCCAGCAGTGTGGGGCTGGGACTAGCGGGGATTGAGCAGTTCTTC
many | TRBJ2-7 | TRBV7-6 | TRBD2 | CASSLDPAKLAGDYEQYF | TGTGCCAGCAGCTTAGACCCCGCGAAACTAGCGGGAGACTACGAGCAGTACTTC
many | TRBJ1-3 | TRBV7-6 | - | CASSLDRVQRGNTIYF | TGTGCCAGCAGCTTAGATCGGGTCCAGCGGGGAAACACCATATATTTT
- | TRBJ1-2 | TRBV30 | - | CAWSVGSAEGYTF | TGTGCCTGGAGTGTAGGCAGTGCGGAGGGCTACACCTTC
many | TRBJ2-7 | TRBV7-8 | - | CASTRRSGSYEQYF | TGTGCCAGCACACGACGGAGCGGTTCCTACGAGCAGTACTTC
few | TRBJ2-1 | TRBV9 | TRBD2 | CASSVGGGSYNEQFF | TGTGCCAGCAGCGTAGGCGGGGGATCCTACAATGAGCAGTTCTTC
many | TRBJ2-5 | TRBV28 | TRBD1 | CASSYYRGKNQETQYF | TGTGCCAGCAGTTACTACAGGGGGAAGAATCAAGAGACCCAGTACTTC
many | TRBJ1-1 | TRBV28 | - | CASSLRGGYREKMNTEAFF | TGTGCCAGCAGTTTGAGAGGGGGTTATCGTGAGAAGATGAACACTGAAGCTTTCTTT
many | TRBJ2-5 | TRBV11-2 | TRBD1 | CASSWGDRVTLETQYF | TGTGCCAGCAGCTGGGGGGACAGGGTAACTTTGGAGACCCAGTACTTC
many | TRBJ1-2 | TRBV6-1 | - | CAAQDGYTF | TGTGCCGCGCAGGATGGCTACACCTTC
few | TRBJ1-3 | TRBV9 | - | CASSVQGQGNTIYF | TGTGCCAGCAGCGTGCAGGGACAAGGAAACACCATATATTTT
many | TRBJ1-2 | TRBV19 | - | CATSRGPESGYTF | TGTGCCACCTCCCGGGGCCCAGAATCGGGCTACACCTTC
once | TRBJ2-7 | TRBV19 | TRBD2 | CDSSVTSEEYEQYF | TGTGACAGTAGTGTCACTAGCGAGGAGTACGAGCAGTACTTC